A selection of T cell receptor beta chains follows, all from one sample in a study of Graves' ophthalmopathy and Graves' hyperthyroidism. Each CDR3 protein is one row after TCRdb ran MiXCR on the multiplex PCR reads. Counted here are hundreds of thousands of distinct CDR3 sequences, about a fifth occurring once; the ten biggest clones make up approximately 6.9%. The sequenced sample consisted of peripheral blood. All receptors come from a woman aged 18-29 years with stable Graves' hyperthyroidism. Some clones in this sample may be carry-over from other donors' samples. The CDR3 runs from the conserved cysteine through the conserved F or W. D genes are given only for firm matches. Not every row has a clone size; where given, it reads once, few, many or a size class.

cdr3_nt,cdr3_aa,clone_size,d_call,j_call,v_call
TGCAGTGCAGAAAGTCTTGACGGGGCCAACGTCCTGACTTTC,CSAESLDGANVLTF,many,.,TRBJ2-6,TRBV20-1
TGTGCCAGCAGCTCTACTAGCGGGAGGATCTACGAGCAGTACTTC,CASSSTSGRIYEQYF,many,TRBD2,TRBJ2-7,TRBV7-9
TGCAGTGCTGCGGGAGGGTGGCAAGAGACCCAGTACTTC,CSAAGGWQETQYF,once,TRBD2,TRBJ2-5,TRBV20-1
TGTGCCAGCACCCCACAACTTGGAGGTGGCTACACCTTC,CASTPQLGGGYTF,few,.,TRBJ1-2,TRBV2
TGTGCCAGCAGCTATATGAACACTGAAGCTTTCTTT,CASSYMNTEAFF,many,.,TRBJ1-1,TRBV6-5
TGTGCCAGCAGCCCCCCGTTAGTTCGCGGACAGGGGTCCTACGAGCAGTACTTC,CASSPPLVRGQGSYEQYF,many,TRBD1,TRBJ2-7,TRBV7-2
TGTGCCAGCAATCCACAGGGATACGATGGCTACACCTTC,CASNPQGYDGYTF,few,.,TRBJ1-2,TRBV6-2/TRBV6-3
TGTGCCAGCAGCTTAGAGGGACTAGCGGGGATCTACGAGCAGTACTTC,CASSLEGLAGIYEQYF,once,TRBD2,TRBJ2-7,TRBV11-2
TGTGCCTGGATTAGCAGGGGGAACACTGAAGCTTTCTTT,CAWISRGNTEAFF,once,.,TRBJ1-1,TRBV30
TGTGCCAGCAGCTTTGTAGCGGGAGGCCAAATAGCCACGGTACAGTACTTC,CASSFVAGGQIATVQYF,few,TRBD2,TRBJ2-7,TRBV7-9
TGTGCCAGCAGTGAACGCGGACATCTTAAGTCGAACTATGGCTACACCTTC,CASSERGHLKSNYGYTF,.,.,TRBJ1-2,TRBV6-1
TGTGCCAGCAGTTGGGGTTGGGATAGCAATCAGCCCCAGCATTTT,CASSWGWDSNQPQHF,few,.,TRBJ1-5,TRBV12-3/TRBV12-4
TGTGCCAGCAGTGACTCTCGCGCCGGGGAGCTGTTTTTT,CASSDSRAGELFF,many,.,TRBJ2-2,TRBV6-4
TGTGCCAGCAGACTGGACAGAAGGGCTGAAGCTTGCTTT,CASRLDRRAEACF,few,.,TRBJ1-1,TRBV6-5
TGTGCCAGCAGCCAAGGGACAACAGCCCGTCCTTATAGCAATCAGCCCCAGCATTTT,CASSQGTTARPYSNQPQHF,.,.,TRBJ1-5,TRBV3-2
TGTGCCAGCAGCCACCCAGGGGACACTGAAGCTTTCTTT,CASSHPGDTEAFF,many,.,TRBJ1-1,TRBV4-2
TGTGCCAGCAGCTTAGTGTACCAGGGGGCTGAAGCTTTCTTT,CASSLVYQGAEAFF,many,TRBD1,TRBJ1-1,TRBV7-9
TGTGCCAGCAGCTTAAATAATTATCAGCCCCAGCATTTT,CASSLNNYQPQHF,many,.,TRBJ1-5,TRBV7-2
TGTGCCAGCCGATCCCGGGGAGTGCGGGATGCTCAGCCCCAGCATTTT,CASRSRGVRDAQPQHF,few,.,TRBJ1-5,TRBV6-1
TGTGCCAGCAGTTTGGAGCGACGCGAGCAGTACTTC,CASSLERREQYF,many,.,TRBJ2-7,TRBV12-3/TRBV12-4
TGTGCCAGCAGTTACTCGGGCAACTCCTATAATTCACCCCTCCACTTT,CASSYSGNSYNSPLHF,many,.,TRBJ1-6,TRBV6-5
TGTGCCAGCAGCTTAATCGGCCAGGGAGCGTCCCCGGACACCGGGGAGCTGTTTTTT,CASSLIGQGASPDTGELFF,many,.,TRBJ2-2,TRBV7-3